The source of this TCR beta chain is a study of radiation and T cells in renal cell carcinoma. The CDR3 length is 14 residues. V lost 5 bases and J 0 bases, leaving 7 bases between the germline ends. The germline CDR1 and CDR2 sequences are LNHDA and SQIVND (reference sequence). Time point here: blood 2 weeks post-SBRT. The treatment: 15 Gy SBRT to primary tumor, nephrectomy 4 weeks later. This renal cell carcinoma was of the clear cell type. This clone appeared a few times. Produced via immunoSEQ multiplex PCR; TCRdb's table is partial and in-frame only. Of about 58,000 clones listed, roughly four fifths are singletons.

This TCR came from a man in his fifties or sixties with renal cell carcinoma. The specimen was blood, collected from a patient whose treatment included radiotherapy and nephrectomy. The chain recombines TRBV19 with TRBJ2-2, with no clear D. CDR3 sequence: CASSLEPNTGELFF. In nucleotides, the CDR3 is TGTGCCAGTAGTCTCGAGCCGAACACCGGGGAGCTGTTTTTT.